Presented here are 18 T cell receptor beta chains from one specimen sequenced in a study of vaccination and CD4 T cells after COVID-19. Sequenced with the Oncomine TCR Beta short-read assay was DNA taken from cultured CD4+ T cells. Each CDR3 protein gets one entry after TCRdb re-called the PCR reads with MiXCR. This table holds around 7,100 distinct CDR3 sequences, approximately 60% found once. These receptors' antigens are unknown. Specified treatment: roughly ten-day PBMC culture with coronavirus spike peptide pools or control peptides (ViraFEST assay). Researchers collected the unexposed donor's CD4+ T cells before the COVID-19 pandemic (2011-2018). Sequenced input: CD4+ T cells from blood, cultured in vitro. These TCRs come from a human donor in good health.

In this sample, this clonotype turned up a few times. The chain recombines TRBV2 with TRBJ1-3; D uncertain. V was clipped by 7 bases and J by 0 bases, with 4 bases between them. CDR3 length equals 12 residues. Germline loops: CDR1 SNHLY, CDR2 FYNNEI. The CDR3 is CASTLSGNTIYF. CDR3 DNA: TGTGCCAGCACCCTCTCTGGAAACACCATATATTTT. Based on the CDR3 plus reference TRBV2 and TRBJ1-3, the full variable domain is EPEVTQTPSHQVTQMGQEVILRCVPISNHLYFYWYRQILGQKVEFLVSFYNNEISEKSEIFDDQFSVERPDGSNFTLKIRSTKLEDSAMYFCASTLSGNTIYFGEGSWLTVV.

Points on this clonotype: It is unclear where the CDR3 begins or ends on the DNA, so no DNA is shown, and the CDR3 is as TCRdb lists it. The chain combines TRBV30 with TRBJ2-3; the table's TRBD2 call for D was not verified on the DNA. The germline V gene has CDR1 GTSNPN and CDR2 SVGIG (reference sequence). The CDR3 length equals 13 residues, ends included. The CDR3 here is CAWGEGTTDTRYF.

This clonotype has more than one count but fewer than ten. Written as DNA, the CDR3 is TGTGCCAGCAGCCTCTCCCGGAGGAACACTGAAGCTTTCTTT. Its protein is CASSLSRRNTEAFF. The chain recombines TRBV5-4 with TRBJ1-1; the D is unclear. The CDR3 covers 14 residues. The germline CDR1 and CDR2 sequences are SGHNT and YYREEE (reference sequence). Between the trimmed V and J ends, which lost 4 bases and 1 base, there was a span of 11 bases.

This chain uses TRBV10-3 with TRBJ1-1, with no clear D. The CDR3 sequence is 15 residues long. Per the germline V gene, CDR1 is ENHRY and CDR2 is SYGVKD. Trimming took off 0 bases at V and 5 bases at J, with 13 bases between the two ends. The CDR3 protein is CAISESNTPGTEAFF. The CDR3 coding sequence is TGTGCCATCAGTGAGTCTAATACCCCTGGGACTGAAGCTTTCTTT.

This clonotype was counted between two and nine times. The CDR3, as DNA: TGTGCCATACAAGGGGCGGTCTCTAACTATGGCTACACCTTC. Translation gives CAIQGAVSNYGYTF. The chain carries TRBV10-3 and TRBJ1-2; D is possibly TRBD1 (5 bases). Germline V gene sequence: CDR1 ENHRY, CDR2 SYGVKD. Trimming took 9 bases from V and 0 from J, leaving 14 bases between them. This CDR3 region has 14 residues.

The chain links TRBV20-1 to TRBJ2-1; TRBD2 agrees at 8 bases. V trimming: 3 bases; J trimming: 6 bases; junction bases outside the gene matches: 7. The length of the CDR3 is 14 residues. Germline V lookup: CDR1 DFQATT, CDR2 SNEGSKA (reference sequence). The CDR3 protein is CSASMGLDSNEQFF. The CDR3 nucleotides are TGCAGTGCTAGTATGGGACTAGACTCCAATGAGCAGTTCTTC.

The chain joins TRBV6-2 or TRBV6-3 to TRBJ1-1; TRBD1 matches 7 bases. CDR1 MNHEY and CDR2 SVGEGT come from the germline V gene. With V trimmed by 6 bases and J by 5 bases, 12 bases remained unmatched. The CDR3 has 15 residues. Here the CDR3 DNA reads TGTGCCAGCAGAGAAATGAGGGGGCGAAAGACTGAAGCTTTCTTT. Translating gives CASREMRGRKTEAFF.

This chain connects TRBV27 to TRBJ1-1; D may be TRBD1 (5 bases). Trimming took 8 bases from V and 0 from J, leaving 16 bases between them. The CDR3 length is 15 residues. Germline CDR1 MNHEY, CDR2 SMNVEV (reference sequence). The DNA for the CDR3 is TGTGCCAGCCATCCCCCTGGGACCGTGAACACTGAAGCTTTCTTT. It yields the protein CASHPPGTVNTEAFF.

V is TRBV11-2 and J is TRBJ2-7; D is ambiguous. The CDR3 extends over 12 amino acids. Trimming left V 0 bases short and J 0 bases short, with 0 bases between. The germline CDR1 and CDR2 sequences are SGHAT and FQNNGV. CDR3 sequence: CASSLDSYEQYF. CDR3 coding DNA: TGTGCCAGCAGCTTAGACTCCTACGAGCAGTACTTC.

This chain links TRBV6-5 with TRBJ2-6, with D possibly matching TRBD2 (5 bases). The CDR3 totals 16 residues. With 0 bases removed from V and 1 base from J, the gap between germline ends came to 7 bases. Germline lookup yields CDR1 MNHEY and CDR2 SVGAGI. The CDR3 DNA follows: TGTGCCAGCAGTTACTCGGAGGTTTCTGGGGCCAACGTCCTGACTTTC. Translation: CASSYSEVSGANVLTF.

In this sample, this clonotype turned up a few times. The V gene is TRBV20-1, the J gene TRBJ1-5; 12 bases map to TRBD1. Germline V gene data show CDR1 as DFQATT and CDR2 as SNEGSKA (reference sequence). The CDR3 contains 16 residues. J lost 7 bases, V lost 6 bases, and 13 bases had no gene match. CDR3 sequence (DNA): TGCAGTGCCCAAGGGCCGGGACAGGGGGCTGAGCAGCCCCAGCATTTT. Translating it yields CSAQGPGQGAEQPQHF.

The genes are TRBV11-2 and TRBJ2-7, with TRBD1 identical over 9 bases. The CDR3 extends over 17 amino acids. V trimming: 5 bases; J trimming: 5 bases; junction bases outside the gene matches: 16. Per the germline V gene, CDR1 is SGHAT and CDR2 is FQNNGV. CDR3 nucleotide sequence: TGTGCCAGCAGCCGCGGATTTCTGGGACAGGGTATGGACGAGCAGTACTTC. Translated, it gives CASSRGFLGQGMDEQYF.

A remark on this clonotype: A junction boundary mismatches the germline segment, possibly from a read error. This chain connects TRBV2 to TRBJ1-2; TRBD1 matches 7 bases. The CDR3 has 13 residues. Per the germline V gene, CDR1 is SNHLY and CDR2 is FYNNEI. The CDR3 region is CASRALGGDGYIF. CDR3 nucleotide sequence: TGTGCCAGCAGGGCTTTAGGGGGCGATGGCTACATCTTC.

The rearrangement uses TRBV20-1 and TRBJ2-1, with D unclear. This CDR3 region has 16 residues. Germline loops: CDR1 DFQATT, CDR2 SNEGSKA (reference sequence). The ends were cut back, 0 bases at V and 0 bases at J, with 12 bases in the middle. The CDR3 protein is CSARDPGQTSYNEQFF. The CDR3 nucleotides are TGCAGTGCTAGAGATCCGGGTCAGACCTCCTACAATGAGCAGTTCTTC.

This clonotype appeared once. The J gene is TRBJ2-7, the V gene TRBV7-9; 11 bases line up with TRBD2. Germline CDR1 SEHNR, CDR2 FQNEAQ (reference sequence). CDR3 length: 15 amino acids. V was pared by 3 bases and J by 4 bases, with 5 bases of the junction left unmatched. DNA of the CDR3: TGTGCCAGCAGCTTCCCCGGACTAGCGGGTTACGAGCAGTACTTC. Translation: CASSFPGLAGYEQYF.

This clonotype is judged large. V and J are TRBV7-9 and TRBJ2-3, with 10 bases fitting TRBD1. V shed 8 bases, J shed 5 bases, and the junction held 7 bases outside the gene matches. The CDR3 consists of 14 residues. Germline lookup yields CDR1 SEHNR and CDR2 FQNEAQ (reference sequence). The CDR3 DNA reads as TGTGCCAGCGGATCGGGACAGGGGATAGATACGCAGTATTTT. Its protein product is CASGSGQGIDTQYF.

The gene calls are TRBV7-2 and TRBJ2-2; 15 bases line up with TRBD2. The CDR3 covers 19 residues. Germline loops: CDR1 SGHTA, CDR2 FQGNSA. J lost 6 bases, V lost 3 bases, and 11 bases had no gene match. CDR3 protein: CASSFQGLAGGLRAGELFF. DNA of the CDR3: TGTGCCAGCAGCTTTCAGGGACTAGCGGGAGGTCTAAGGGCCGGGGAGCTGTTTTTT.

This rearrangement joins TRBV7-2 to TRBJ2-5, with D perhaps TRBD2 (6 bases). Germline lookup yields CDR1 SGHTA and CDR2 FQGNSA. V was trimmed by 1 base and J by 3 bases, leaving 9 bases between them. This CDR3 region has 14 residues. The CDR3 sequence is CASSLERREETQYF. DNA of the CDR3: TGTGCCAGCAGCTTAGAGCGGAGGGAAGAGACCCAGTACTTC.